This entry lists 18 T cell receptor beta chains sequenced from one sample in a study of blood T cell repertoires in COVID-19. Produced via immunoSEQ multiplex PCR; TCRdb's table is partial and in-frame only. The sample shows 180,000 or so clones, roughly 87% of them seen only once. The sample consisted of PBMCs or T cells enriched from blood (not recorded which). Every receptor here comes from a man between 50 and 59 years old who had recovered from COVID-19.

CDR3 sequence (DNA): TGTGCCACCAGTGAGGGGAGAGCCCGCTACGAGCAGTACTTC. It yields the protein CATSEGRARYEQYF. The chain has TRBV24-1 and TRBJ2-7, with D tentatively TRBD2 (5 bases). Germline V gene sequence: CDR1 KGHDR, CDR2 SFDVKD. Trimming took off 4 bases at V and 3 bases at J, with 12 bases between the two ends. The CDR3 consists of 14 residues.

The V call is TRBV5-6, the J call TRBJ1-2; D is possibly TRBD1 (6 bases). V lost 7 bases and J 5 bases, leaving 12 bases between the germline ends. The CDR3 spans 12 residues. Per germline, CDR1 SGHDT and CDR2 YYEEEE. The CDR3 is CASARQAYGYTF. DNA of the CDR3: TGTGCCAGCGCTAGACAGGCGTATGGCTACACCTTC.

The rearrangement uses TRBV24-1 and TRBJ2-5; 12 nucleotides agree with TRBD1. The CDR3 contains 16 residues. Trimming took 4 bases from V and 5 from J; bases not matched to a gene: 7. Germline CDR1 and CDR2: KGHDR and SFDVKD. CDR3 nucleotides: TGTGCCACCAGTGAACCCGGGACAGGGGGCTGGGAGACCCAGTACTTC. It translates to CATSEPGTGGWETQYF.

The gene calls are TRBV5-6 and TRBJ1-6, with TRBD1 matching 8 bases. This CDR3 contains 15 residues. The V segment lost 4 bases and the J segment 6 bases; nucleotides outside the gene matches: 6. Germline V gene data show CDR1 as SGHDT and CDR2 as YYEEEE. The CDR3, as DNA: TGTGCCAGCAGCGCATTCACAGGGGGTAATTCACCCCTCCACTTT. Translated, it gives CASSAFTGGNSPLHF.

The genes are TRBV6-1 and TRBJ1-4; perhaps TRBD1 as D (6 bases). V was trimmed by 2 bases and J by 8 bases, leaving 15 bases between them. Germline CDR1 is MNHNS and CDR2 is SASEGT. This CDR3 is 15 amino acids long. CDR3 nucleotides: TGTGCCAGCAGTGAATTTCGGGGGGCGTACGAAAAACTGTTTTTT. Translation: CASSEFRGAYEKLFF.

The chain recombines TRBV15 with TRBJ1-2; perhaps TRBD1 as D (5 bases). CDR1 is LNHNV and CDR2 is YYDKDF in the germline V gene (reference sequence). Trimming removed 0 bases from V and 8 bases from J, with 13 bases in between. The CDR3 covers 14 residues. The CDR3 DNA sequence: TGTGCCACCAGCAGAGATTTAGGGGCGCGGGGCTACACCTTC. This gives the protein CATSRDLGARGYTF.

The CDR3 here is CASSPQKQGRQPQHF. CDR3 DNA: TGTGCCAGTAGTCCCCAAAAACAGGGGCGTCAGCCCCAGCATTTT. This chain connects TRBV19 to TRBJ1-5, with 7 nucleotides matching TRBD1. V was clipped by 5 bases and J by 6 bases; unmatched bases: 10. This CDR3 spans 15 amino acids. Germline assignment: CDR1 LNHDA and CDR2 SQIVND (reference sequence).

The chain uses TRBV5-1 and TRBJ1-3, with a weak D call TRBD1 (5 bases). This CDR3 comprises 15 residues. The germline V and J ends were trimmed by 3 bases and 2 bases, with 12 bases remaining between them. CDR1 is SGHRS, CDR2 YFSETQ, per germline. This CDR3 is CASSSLTGTGNTIYF. In DNA, the CDR3 is TGCGCCAGCAGCTCGTTAACAGGTACTGGAAACACCATATATTTT.

V and J are TRBV28 and TRBJ2-2; 8 bases fit TRBD1. The CDR3 is made up of 14 amino acids. Germline assignment: CDR1 MDHEN and CDR2 SYDVKM. V dropped 3 bases and J dropped 7; count of bases not matched to a gene: 4. The CDR3 loop reads CASSFSGGSGELFF. The CDR3, as DNA: TGTGCCAGCAGTTTCTCAGGGGGCAGCGGGGAGCTGTTTTTT.

The CDR3 sequence: CASSYTPRNSPLHF. DNA of the CDR3: TGTGCCAGCAGTTACACCCCGCGCAATTCACCCCTCCACTTT. The J gene is TRBJ1-6, the V gene TRBV6-5; D gene uncertain. In germline, CDR1 is MNHEY, CDR2 SVGAGI. V was shortened by 2 bases and J by 7 bases, with 9 bases between the two germline ends. The CDR3 is 14 amino acids.

CDR3 nucleotide sequence: TGCGCCAGCAGCCAAGCTCCGGGACAGGACTACGAGCAGTACTTC. It yields the protein CASSQAPGQDYEQYF. The rearrangement uses TRBV4-1 and TRBJ2-7; TRBD1 matches 8 bases. Trimming took 1 base from V and 3 from J; bases not matched to a gene: 5. Germline V CDR1 and CDR2: MGHRA, YSYEKL. CDR3 length: 15 amino acids.

This chain uses TRBV27 with TRBJ1-6; tentatively, D is TRBD1 (5 bases). Per the germline V gene, CDR1 is MNHEY and CDR2 is SMNVEV (reference sequence). The CDR3 is made up of 18 amino acids. Trimming cost V 5 bases and J 9 bases, with 26 bases left between them. The CDR3 is CASSPYGADSLMGSPLHF. The CDR3 region has the DNA TGTGCCAGCAGTCCTTACGGCGCCGACAGCCTAATGGGTTCACCCCTCCACTTT.

This clone has just a few counts. This sequence joins TRBV5-4 and TRBJ1-1; weak D call: TRBD1 (6 bases). CDR1 SGHNT and CDR2 YYREEE come from the germline V gene (reference sequence). The CDR3 spans 13 residues. V was pared by 6 bases and J by 1 base, with 10 bases between. Written as DNA, the CDR3 is TGTGCCAGCAAGGGGGGGGAGAACACTGAAGCTTTCTTT. It specifies CASKGGENTEAFF.

The sample holds one count of this clone. The rearrangement joins TRBV6-1 to TRBJ2-3, with a possible D match to TRBD1 (6 bases). CDR1 and CDR2 (germline): MNHNS, SASEGT. The length of the CDR3 is 15 residues. Trimming stripped 2 bases from V and 0 bases from J, with 9 bases between. The CDR3: CASSEMGASTDTQYF. The CDR3 DNA sequence: TGTGCCAGCAGTGAAATGGGGGCTAGCACAGATACGCAGTATTTT.

The chain carries TRBV10-3 and TRBJ2-3; D perhaps matches TRBD1 (5 bases). Germline loops: CDR1 ENHRY, CDR2 SYGVKD. The CDR3 is 14 amino acids. The V end was cut by 5 bases, the J end by 5 bases, with 14 bases between. The CDR3 loop reads CAISSTGDQDTQYF. CDR3 sequence (DNA): TGTGCCATCAGTTCTACAGGAGATCAAGATACGCAGTATTTT.

V is TRBV29-1 and J is TRBJ2-1; 10 positions agree with TRBD2. The junction had 10 bases not matched to a gene; V was cut back by 3 bases and J by 11 bases. This CDR3 region has 14 residues. Germline lookup yields CDR1 SQVTM and CDR2 ANQGSEA. CDR3 DNA: TGCAGCGTTGATTCCGCTAGCGGGAGTGGAAAGCAGTTCTTC. Amino acids: CSVDSASGSGKQFF.

The J gene is TRBJ1-5, the V gene TRBV5-1, with 7 bases that match TRBD1. CDR1 and CDR2 from the germline V gene are SGHRS and YFSETQ. With 0 bases clipped from V and 13 bases from J, the junction kept 10 bases outside the gene matches. This CDR3 comprises 14 residues. CDR3 DNA: TGCGCCAGCAGCTTGGGGACCCGGGACAGCCAGCAGCATTTT. Residues: CASSLGTRDSQQHF. The complete variable domain, with remaining parts taken from reference TRBV5-1 and TRBJ1-5, reads KAGVTQTPRYLIKTRGQQVTLSCSPISGHRSVSWYQQTPGQGLQFLFEYFSETQRNKGNFPGRFSGRQFSNSRSEMNVSTLELGDSALYLCASSLGTRDSQQHFGDGTRLSIL.

V and J are TRBV28 and TRBJ2-5; 7 bases are shared with TRBD1. This CDR3 region has 16 residues. The J segment lost 6 bases and the V segment lost 1 base, leaving 11 bases of the junction unmatched. CDR1 is MDHEN and CDR2 is SYDVKM in the germline V gene. The CDR3: CASSLSQQGLRKTQYF. For the CDR3, the DNA is TGTGCCAGCAGTTTATCTCAACAGGGGTTACGAAAGACCCAGTACTTC.